This is a list of T cell receptor beta chains from one sample in a study of blood T cell repertoires in COVID-19. TCRdb's copy holds only in-frame clones and misses some; the assay was immunoSEQ multiplex PCR. The sample has around 25,000 clones; 75% to 90% are singletons. The sample was peripheral blood. The source is a human donor in a cohort sampled during active COVID-19. Both conserved end residues are part of each CDR3. A D gene is named only where the DNA matches it firmly. Some rows mark clone size as missing; the rest say once, few, many or name a class of expanded clone.

NA	NA	TRBV4-3	TRBJ1-4	TGCGCCGGCAGCCGAAGGCGCCAGGGTAATGAAAAACTGTTTTTT	CAGSRRRQGNEKLFF
NA	NA	TRBV5-1	TRBJ1-4	TGCGCCAGCAGCCCAGGACACGTAAAGAATGAAAAACTGTTTTTT	CASSPGHVKNEKLFF
few	NA	TRBV19	TRBJ2-7	TGTGCCAGTAGTGGAGCTAGCATTCTAGGCGAGCAGTACTTC	CASSGASILGEQYF
NA	TRBD2	TRBV5-6	TRBJ2-7	TGTGCCAGCAGCTTGGTCGGTGAGGCGGGGGGTCGGTACGAGCAGTACTTC	CASSLVGEAGGRYEQYF
NA	NA	TRBV11-2	TRBJ1-2	TGTGCCAGCAGTCGGACAGAACTCTATGGCTACACCTTC	CASSRTELYGYTF
NA	NA	TRBV15	TRBJ2-7	TGTGCCACCAGCAGAGTGGACGGGGGCTACGAGCAGTACTTC	CATSRVDGGYEQYF
NA	NA	TRBV6-2/TRBV6-3	TRBJ2-1	TGTGCCAGCAGTTTCGACGGGAAGAGGAGCTCCTACAATGAGCAGTTCTTC	CASSFDGKRSSYNEQFF
once	TRBD1	TRBV28	TRBJ2-7	TGTGCCAGCAGTGGGACAGGAGGATGGTACGAGCAGTACTTC	CASSGTGGWYEQYF
NA	TRBD1	TRBV3-1/TRBV3-2	TRBJ1-1	TGTGCCAGCAGCCAGTGGGACAGCCATTACACTGAAGCTTTCTTT	CASSQWDSHYTEAFF
NA	NA	TRBV13	TRBJ2-7	TGTGCCAGCAGGCATAGCGCGACCTACGAGCAGTACTTC	CASRHSATYEQYF
NA	NA	TRBV21-1	TRBJ2-7	TGTGCCAACCCGGGACAGGGGGCCTCGAACGAGCAGTACTTC	CANPGQGASNEQYF
NA	TRBD1	TRBV19	TRBJ2-7	TGTGCCAGTAGTACCGACAGGGGGGGCGAGCAGTACTTC	CASSTDRGGEQYF
NA	NA	TRBV7-2	TRBJ1-3	TGTGCCAGCAGCTTAGATTTTCCAGGGAGGGGAAACACCATATATTTT	CASSLDFPGRGNTIYF
NA	NA	TRBV7-9	TRBJ1-2	TGTGCCGTCCAACAGGGACCGGTGGACTATGGCTACACCTTC	CAVQQGPVDYGYTF
NA	TRBD2	TRBV6-2/TRBV6-3	TRBJ2-1	TGTGCCAGCAGTTACGGAGGTTATAGCGGGAATTATGAGCAGTTCTTC	CASSYGGYSGNYEQFF
NA	NA	TRBV5-1	TRBJ2-1	TGCGCCAGCAGCCCAATGACAGGTTACAATGAGCAGTTCTTC	CASSPMTGYNEQFF